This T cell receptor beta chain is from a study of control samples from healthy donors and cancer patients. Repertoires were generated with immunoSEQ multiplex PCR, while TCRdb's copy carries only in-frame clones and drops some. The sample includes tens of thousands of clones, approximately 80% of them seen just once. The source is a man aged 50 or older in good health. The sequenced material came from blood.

The CDR3 sequence: CAISELNTEAFF. Here the CDR3 DNA reads TGTGCCATCAGTGAACTGAACACTGAAGCTTTCTTT. J is TRBJ1-1 and V is TRBV10-3; D not resolved. The CDR3 totals 12 residues. The germline V and J ends were trimmed by 3 bases and 0 bases, with 2 bases remaining between them. Germline V lookup: CDR1 ENHRY, CDR2 SYGVKD.